The rows below give T cell receptor beta chains drawn from one sample of a study of blood T cell repertoires in COVID-19. Measured with immunoSEQ multiplex PCR; TCRdb has only the in-frame clones, and not every one. The repertoire holds about 200,000 clones, with roughly four fifths as singletons. The sample was peripheral blood. These TCRs come from a human donor with acute or convalescent COVID-19. The donor label of this sample is uncertain. Both conserved end residues are part of each CDR3. A D gene is named only where the DNA matches it firmly. Size tells how often a clone was seen (once, few, many) or the class of an expanded clone, and some rows leave it out.

TRBJ1-6,.,TRBD1,TRBV5-8,TGTGCCAGCAGCTTGCGTTCAGGGGGCTTTTCACCCCTCCACTTT,CASSLRSGGFSPLHF
TRBJ2-7,.,TRBD1,TRBV28,TGTGCCAGCAGTACTGGACAGGTCTACGAGCAGTACTTC,CASSTGQVYEQYF
TRBJ2-2,.,TRBD1,TRBV19,TGTGCCAGCGGACAGGGAAAAAACACCGGGGAGCTGTTTTTT,CASGQGKNTGELFF
TRBJ2-5,.,TRBD1,TRBV5-1,TGCGCCAGCAGCTTGGAGGGGACAGGGCGGCAGACCCAGTACTTC,CASSLEGTGRQTQYF
TRBJ2-7,.,TRBD1,TRBV6-5,TGTGCCAGCAGTTATGCGGGACAGGGGGCTTACGAGCAGTACTTC,CASSYAGQGAYEQYF
TRBJ2-5,.,TRBD2,TRBV11-2,TGTGCCAGCAGCTTAGGGCCCGGGACTAGCGGGAGAAGAGAGACCCAGTACTTC,CASSLGPGTSGRRETQYF
TRBJ1-1,.,.,TRBV11-2,TGTGCCAGCAGCTTCCTCGGGGTAGGAGTGAACACTGAAGCTTTCTTT,CASSFLGVGVNTEAFF
TRBJ2-7,many,TRBD2,TRBV6-6,TGTGCCAGCAGTTACCCGGGACTAGCATCAGACGAGCAGTACTTC,CASSYPGLASDEQYF
TRBJ2-7,.,.,TRBV6-4,TGTGCCAGCAGTGACGGCCAGGGTATACCCTACGAGCAGTACTTC,CASSDGQGIPYEQYF
TRBJ1-1,once,.,TRBV7-9,TGTGCCAGCAGCTTAGATTTCCCCGGACAGAACACTGAAGCTTTCTTT,CASSLDFPGQNTEAFF
TRBJ2-7,few,TRBD1,TRBV4-2,TGTGCCAGCAGCCATCTCGGGACAGGGGGTGAAAGATCGTTC,CASSHLGTGGERSF
TRBJ2-7,.,TRBD2,TRBV6-1,TGTGCCAGCTGTGAAGCGACAGCGGGAGGGCCCTACGAGCAGTACTTC,CASCEATAGGPYEQYF
TRBJ2-1,.,.,TRBV3-1/TRBV3-2,TGTGCCAGCAGCCAAGTCCCGAATGAGCAGTTCTTC,CASSQVPNEQFF
TRBJ2-5,.,TRBD1,TRBV5-6,TGTGCCAGCAGCTCACTTTTTGACAGGGGTGTCGCAGAGACCCAGTACTTC,CASSSLFDRGVAETQYF
TRBJ1-2,.,TRBD1,TRBV5-1,TGCGCCAGCAGTCGGGACAGAGGGTCTAACTATGGCTACACCTTC,CASSRDRGSNYGYTF
TRBJ2-2,.,TRBD1,TRBV7-8,TGTGCCAGCAGCTCTTATCGGAGGGGACAGGGAAGCTCGAACACCGGGGAGCTGTTTTTT,CASSSYRRGQGSSNTGELFF
TRBJ2-7,.,TRBD2,TRBV6-5,TGTGCCAGCAGTTACAGAGAGGGAGGGGTCTACGAGCAGTACTTC,CASSYREGGVYEQYF
TRBJ2-7,.,.,TRBV5-4,TGTGCCAGCAGCTTGGCAGGGGTACGGTACGAGCAGTACTTC,CASSLAGVRYEQYF
TRBJ2-2,.,TRBD1,TRBV2,TGTGCCAGCAGTGTGTCAGGGGGCAGGGCCGGGGAGCTGTTTTTT,CASSVSGGRAGELFF
TRBJ1-5,.,TRBD1,TRBV19,TGTGCCAGTAGTATAGCCGACAGGGTACATCAAGCCCAGCATTTT,CASSIADRVHQAQHF
TRBJ2-7,.,TRBD2,TRBV9,TGTGCCAGCAGCCCCCCTAGCGGGAGCGAGCAGTACTTC,CASSPPSGSEQYF
TRBJ1-5,.,TRBD1,TRBV19,TGTGCCAGTAGCGCAACAGGGGGCTTTTGGCAGCCCCAGCATTTT,CASSATGGFWQPQHF
TRBJ2-7,.,TRBD2,TRBV4-3,TGCGCCAGCAGCCAAGATGGCGGGAGGGCCACTTACTTC,CASSQDGGRATYF
TRBJ1-2,.,.,TRBV4-1,TGCGCCAGCAGCCAAGATAGCACATTCCTCTATGGCTACACCTTC,CASSQDSTFLYGYTF
TRBJ2-5,few,TRBD2,TRBV10-3,TGTGCCATCAGTGAACTAGCGGGAGGAGGAAAGACCCAGTACTTC,CAISELAGGGKTQYF